The clone carrying this T cell receptor beta chain was seen only a few times. The antigen is undetermined. A junction end diverges from the germline sequence, so it may reflect a read error. The authors built TCR beta libraries using iRepertoire HTBI primers and Arm-PCR of CDR3 regions. Source study methods: Segment identification across samples yielded 50 to 80 TRBV and 14 to 15 TRBJ segments. TCRdb used MiXCR to reprocess the multiplex PCR reads, holding one entry per CDR3 protein. None of the V and J calls come from the authors' own analysis; TCRdb made them. Among a few hundred thousand distinct CDR3 sequences listed, 20% to 25% were seen once. Stated time point: persistent/refractory GD, antithyroid drugs over 5 years with positive TRAb. TCR sequences were obtained from RNA taken from PBMCs. Graves' disease diagnoses followed American Thyroid Association guidelines. Germline V gene data show CDR1 as MNHNS and CDR2 as SASEGT. The CDR3 runs to 13 residues.

The data derive from a study of regulatory T cells in long-lasting Graves disease. Study observations and caveats: Persistent disease samples used TRBV28, TRBJ1-2 and TRBJ2-5 preferentially.

The source material was peripheral blood mononuclear cells (PBMCs), sampled when the disease was refractory, from a patient treated with antithyroid drugs. The source is a female donor with Graves disease. The chain is built from TRBV6-1 and TRBJ1-1, with D maybe TRBD1 (5 bases). CDR3 residues: CAGSLPGGAEAFF. The CDR3 nucleotides are TGTGCCGGCAGCCTCCCCGGGGGTGCTGAAGCTTTCTTT.